A single sample gave rise to the 27 T cell receptor beta chains below, sequenced in a study of OX40 agonist ivuxolimab in advanced cancers. Sequencing was performed with immunoSEQ multiplex PCR; in TCRdb, only in-frame clones are kept and a portion is missing. This table has around 50,000 clones, just over 90% appearing once. The sequencing here drew on CD4+ or CD8+ T cells sorted from blood, taken in a trial of the OX40 agonist ivuxolimab. These receptors were collected from an adult with an advanced solid tumor such as melanoma, head and neck, liver or kidney cancer.

This chain links TRBV29-1 with TRBJ2-1; D might be TRBD2 (6 bases). CDR3 length: 12 amino acids. V was pared by 6 bases and J by 10 bases, with 16 bases between. Germline CDR1 SQVTM, CDR2 ANQGSEA. CDR3 in DNA: TGCAGCGTGGCCCCGGGACTTCAGGAGCAGTTCTTC. Translation: CSVAPGLQEQFF.

This clone was detected only once. The CDR3 is CASSSGQRELNTGELFF. CDR3 DNA: TGTGCCAGCAGCTCGGGGCAGCGGGAGCTGAACACCGGGGAGCTGTTTTTT. V is TRBV7-9 and J is TRBJ2-2; 8 bases fit TRBD2. Germline-derived CDR1 and CDR2 are SEHNR and FQNEAQ (reference sequence). CDR3 size: 17 residues. Unmatched junction bases numbered 8, after V lost 4 bases and J lost 1 base.

A single count supports this clone. V and J are TRBV27 and TRBJ2-5; unclear D gene. The J call is uncertain, as TRBJ2-7 better fits the DNA end. Per germline, CDR1 MNHEY and CDR2 SMNVEV (reference sequence). CDR3 length equals 13 residues. The CDR3 protein is CASSRTVAYEQYF. CDR3 coding DNA: TGTGCCAGCAGCAGGACGGTGGCCTACGAGCAGTACTTC.

In its sample, this clone was seen once. This CDR3 reads CAVGVNPYNEQFF. CDR3 coding DNA: TGTGCCGTGGGAGTTAACCCCTACAATGAGCAGTTCTTC. The chain carries TRBV27 and TRBJ2-1, with D possibly being TRBD2 (5 bases). Between the trimmed V and J ends, which lost 11 bases and 2 bases, there was a span of 13 bases. This CDR3 contains 13 residues. Germline loops: CDR1 MNHEY, CDR2 SMNVEV (reference sequence).

V is TRBV10-3 and J is TRBJ2-1; 10 bases are a match to TRBD1. V gave up 6 bases and J gave up 3 bases; unmatched junction bases: 5. Per the germline V gene, CDR1 is ENHRY and CDR2 is SYGVKD. The CDR3 extends over 15 amino acids. The CDR3 DNA is TGTGCCATCAGATCCGGGACAGGGGTCTACAATGAGCAGTTCTTC. Its translation is CAIRSGTGVYNEQFF.

Points on this clone: Mismatch with germline at one junction end may stem from a read error. The CDR3 sequence is CDSSLVARVYGYTF. In nucleotides, the CDR3 is TGTGACAGTAGTTTGGTTGCCCGCGTCTATGGCTACACCTTC. V usage is TRBV19 and J usage is TRBJ1-2; D uncertain. This CDR3 spans 14 amino acids. Germline CDR1 and CDR2: LNHDA and SQIVND (reference sequence).

Only one count was recorded for this clone. The CDR3 coding sequence is TGTGCCAGCGTGAGAGCGGGAGAGACTTACAATGAGCAGTTCTTC. It specifies CASVRAGETYNEQFF. The genes are TRBV2 and TRBJ2-1, with 8 bases identical to TRBD2. Germline CDR1 and CDR2: SNHLY and FYNNEI. The CDR3 contains 15 residues. After removal of 8 bases from V and 4 bases from J, the junction contained 10 bases not matched to a gene.

The rearrangement links TRBV5-4 to TRBJ2-7; 9 bases are shared with TRBD1. The CDR3 has 14 amino acids. Germline CDR1 is SGHNT and CDR2 is YYREEE (reference sequence). V shed 2 bases, J shed 3 bases, and the junction held 3 bases outside the gene matches. CDR3 region: CASSFGDRDYEQYF. Here the CDR3 DNA reads TGTGCCAGCAGCTTTGGGGACAGGGACTACGAGCAGTACTTC.

The gene calls are TRBV6-5 and TRBJ1-2; possibly TRBD1 for D (6 bases). Germline V gene data show CDR1 as MNHEY and CDR2 as SVGAGI. The CDR3 runs to 12 residues. V lost 11 bases, J lost 5 bases, and 15 bases lay in between. The CDR3 reads CAFETGKYGYTF. The DNA of the CDR3 is TGTGCCTTTGAGACAGGCAAATATGGCTACACCTTC.

The V gene is TRBV6-5, the J gene TRBJ2-3, with 8 bases fitting TRBD2. The germline gives CDR1 MNHEY, CDR2 SVGAGI. J gave up 0 bases and V 2 bases, and 4 bases lay outside the gene matches. The CDR3 runs 16 residues. CDR3 amino acids: CASSYHQRGSTDTQYF. The CDR3 DNA reads TGTGCCAGCAGTTACCACCAGCGGGGGAGCACAGATACGCAGTATTTT.

V gene TRBV28 combines with J gene TRBJ1-2; 7 nucleotides align to TRBD1. The germline CDR1 and CDR2 sequences are MDHEN and SYDVKM. CDR3 length: 12 amino acids. J was trimmed by 2 bases and V by 6 bases; bases with no gene match: 0. In DNA form, the CDR3 reads TGTGCCAGCAGGACAGGGAACTATGGCTACACCTTC. It encodes CASRTGNYGYTF.

The chain combines TRBV19 with TRBJ2-1, with TRBD2 identical over 7 bases. Germline CDR1 and CDR2: LNHDA and SQIVND (reference sequence). CDR3 length equals 14 residues. V shed 6 bases and J 0 bases; nucleotides not matched to a gene: 2. This chain's CDR3 is CASRASGSYNEQFF. The CDR3 nucleotides are TGTGCCAGTAGGGCTAGCGGCTCCTACAATGAGCAGTTCTTC. Variable domain in full (rest from reference TRBV19 and TRBJ2-1): DGGITQSPKYLFRKEGQNVTLSCEQNLNHDAMYWYRQDPGQGLRLIYYSQIVNDFQKGDIAEGYSVSREKKESFPLTVTSAQKNPTAFYLCASRASGSYNEQFFGPGTRLTVL.

The chain employs TRBV4-1 and TRBJ2-1; unclear D gene. This CDR3 comprises 17 residues. Germline V gene data show CDR1 as MGHRA and CDR2 as YSYEKL. The germline V and J ends were trimmed by 0 bases and 0 bases, with 12 bases remaining between them. CDR3 residues: CASSQEARLSSYNEQFF. The DNA for the CDR3 is TGCGCCAGCAGCCAAGAAGCCCGTCTTAGCTCCTACAATGAGCAGTTCTTC.

The chain uses TRBV7-3 and TRBJ1-2; 7 nucleotides agree with TRBD1. CDR1 and CDR2 from the germline V gene are SGHTA and FQGTGA. V lost 0 bases and J lost 4; bases outside the gene matches: 5. CDR3 length: 15 amino acids. The CDR3 DNA sequence: TGTGCCAGCAGCTTAACGGGGCAGGGGGGCTATGGCTACACCTTC. As protein: CASSLTGQGGYGYTF.

V usage is TRBV11-1 and J usage is TRBJ2-3; 10 bases map to TRBD2. This CDR3 spans 17 amino acids. CDR1 SGHAT and CDR2 FQDESV come from the germline V gene (reference sequence). Trimming removed 3 bases from V and 3 bases from J; junction bases left unmatched: 9. Here the CDR3 DNA reads TGTGCCAGCAGCTTCCCAAGCGGGGGGGCCAAGACAGATACGCAGTATTTT. It codes for CASSFPSGGAKTDTQYF.

The chain carries TRBV6-1 and TRBJ2-7; TRBD2 matches 9 bases. CDR1 and CDR2 (germline): MNHNS, SASEGT. The CDR3 totals 15 residues. J gave up 1 base and V 1 base, and 2 bases lay outside the gene matches. The DNA for the CDR3 is TGTGCCAGCAGTGAAGGGACTAGCGCTTCCTACGAGCAGTACTTC. Its protein product is CASSEGTSASYEQYF.

This clone was detected only a few times. The chain is built from TRBV6-6 and TRBJ1-4; D remains unclear. V dropped 6 bases and J dropped 3 bases, with 11 bases sitting between them. Germline assignment: CDR1 MNHNY and CDR2 SVGAGI (reference sequence). The CDR3 has 14 residues. The CDR3, as DNA: TGTGCCAGCAGGAAGGACCCATCTAATGAAAAACTGTTTTTT. Translating gives CASRKDPSNEKLFF.

V and J are TRBV7-3 and TRBJ2-7; 7 bases agree with TRBD1. Germline V lookup: CDR1 SGHTA, CDR2 FQGTGA. The CDR3 spans 12 residues. The junction had 10 bases not matched to a gene; V was cut back by 4 bases and J by 13 bases. CDR3 loop: CASSSYRDSPYF. In DNA, the CDR3 is TGTGCCAGCAGCTCCTACCGGGACAGTCCCTACTTC. The complete variable domain, with remaining parts taken from reference TRBV7-3 and TRBJ2-7, reads GAGVSQTPSNKVTEKGKYVELRCDPISGHTALYWYRQSLGQGPEFLIYFQGTGAADDSGLPNDRFFAVRPEGSVSTLKIQRTERGDSAVYLCASSSYRDSPYFGPGTRLTVT.

The rearrangement joins TRBV7-8 to TRBJ2-7, with D hard to call. Trimming pared 1 base from V and 8 bases from J, leaving 6 bases between. CDR1 and CDR2 (germline): SGHVS, FQNEAQ. The CDR3 spans 11 residues. CDR3 sequence: CASSLVSQQYF. The CDR3 nucleotides read TGTGCCAGCAGCTTAGTTAGCCAGCAGTACTTC.

The gene calls are TRBV10-1 and TRBJ1-1; weak D call: TRBD1 (5 bases). Trimming stripped 8 bases from V and 1 base from J, with 17 bases between. CDR3 length: 15 amino acids. The germline V gene has CDR1 WNHNN and CDR2 SYGVQD (reference sequence). The CDR3 DNA is TGCGCCAGCCGGGACGGAAAAAAGGGGAACACTGAAGCTTTCTTT. It translates to CASRDGKKGNTEAFF.

The chain joins TRBV6-1 to TRBJ1-4, with 10 bases lining up with TRBD1. Germline lookup yields CDR1 MNHNS and CDR2 SASEGT. V lost 6 bases, J lost 7 bases, and 8 bases stayed unmatched. This CDR3 is 15 amino acids long. CDR3 bases: TGTGCCAGCAGCCTCAGGACAGGGGGGTTTGAAAAACTGTTTTTT. Translating it yields CASSLRTGGFEKLFF.

The chain has TRBV11-1 and TRBJ2-2, with a weak D call TRBD1 (5 bases). Germline loops: CDR1 SGHAT, CDR2 FQDESV (reference sequence). V shed 5 bases and J shed 2 bases, with 9 bases lying between them. This CDR3 has 14 residues. The CDR3 nucleotides are TGTGCCAGCAGCCTTGACAGTAACACCGGGGAGCTGTTTTTT. As protein: CASSLDSNTGELFF. Combining the CDR3 with reference TRBV11-1 and TRBJ2-2 gives the whole variable domain EAEVAQSPRYKITEKSQAVAFWCDPISGHATLYWYRQILGQGPELLVQFQDESVVDDSQLPKDRFSAERLKGVDSTLKIQPAELGDSAMYLCASSLDSNTGELFFGEGSRLTVL.

The J gene is TRBJ2-1, the V gene TRBV28; 13 bases line up with TRBD2. V lost 4 bases and J lost 3; bases outside the gene matches: 6. The germline CDR1 and CDR2 sequences are MDHEN and SYDVKM. The CDR3 extends over 17 amino acids. Here the CDR3 reads CASSSPLAGGLYNEQFF. The CDR3 DNA is TGTGCCAGCAGTTCCCCACTAGCGGGAGGGCTCTACAATGAGCAGTTCTTC.

The chain carries TRBV13 and TRBJ2-3; a possible D gene is TRBD2 (7 bases). This CDR3 region has 15 residues. Trimming removed 0 bases from V and 1 base from J, with 8 bases in between. Germline CDR1 reads PRHDT; CDR2 reads FYEKMQ (reference sequence). The CDR3 DNA follows: TGTGCCAGCAGCTTAGGAGGGGGGGGCACAGATACGCAGTATTTT. Amino acids: CASSLGGGGTDTQYF.

The chain combines TRBV5-1 with TRBJ2-3, with D possibly TRBD2 on 6 matching bases. CDR1 and CDR2 from the germline V gene are SGHRS and YFSETQ. The CDR3 totals 15 residues. V lost 4 bases and J lost 1, with 13 bases in between. The CDR3 DNA sequence: TGCGCCAGCAGCCGGGGAACGGGGGGCACAGATACGCAGTATTTT. It translates to CASSRGTGGTDTQYF.

The genes are TRBV7-6 and TRBJ2-5, with D perhaps being TRBD1 or TRBD2 (6 bases each). The CDR3 is made up of 15 amino acids. Germline V gives CDR1 SGHVS, CDR2 FNYEAQ. V lost 7 bases and J lost 5, with 20 bases in between. CDR3 sequence: CASINSLGGGETQYF. The CDR3 nucleotides are TGTGCCAGCATCAACTCACTCGGGGGCGGTGAGACCCAGTACTTC.

The chain recombines TRBV6-6 with TRBJ1-1; perhaps TRBD1 as D (6 bases). CDR3 size: 14 residues. V was cut by 6 bases and J by 1 base, with 12 bases left in between. Germline V gene lookup returns CDR1 MNHNY and CDR2 SVGAGI (reference sequence). CDR3 in amino acids: CASRTTGRNTEAFF. CDR3 nucleotides: TGTGCCAGCAGGACAACAGGGAGGAACACTGAAGCTTTCTTT.